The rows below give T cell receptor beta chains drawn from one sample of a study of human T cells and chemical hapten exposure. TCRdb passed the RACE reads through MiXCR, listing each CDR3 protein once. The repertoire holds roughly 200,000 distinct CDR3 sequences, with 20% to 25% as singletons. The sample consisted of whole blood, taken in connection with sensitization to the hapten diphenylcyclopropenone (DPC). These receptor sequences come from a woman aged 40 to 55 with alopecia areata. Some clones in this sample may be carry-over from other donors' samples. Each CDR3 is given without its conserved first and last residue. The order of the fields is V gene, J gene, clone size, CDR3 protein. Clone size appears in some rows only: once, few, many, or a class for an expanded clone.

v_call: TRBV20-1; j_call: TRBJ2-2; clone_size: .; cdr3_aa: SAKSGVNTGELF
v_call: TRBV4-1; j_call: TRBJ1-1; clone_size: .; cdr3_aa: ASSQTRRVAEAF
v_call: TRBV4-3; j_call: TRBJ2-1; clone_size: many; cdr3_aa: ASSQALAGVYEQF
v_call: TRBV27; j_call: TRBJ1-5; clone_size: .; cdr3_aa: ASSLSSPNQPQH
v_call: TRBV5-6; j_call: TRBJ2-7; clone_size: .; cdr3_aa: ASSLLAGTREQY
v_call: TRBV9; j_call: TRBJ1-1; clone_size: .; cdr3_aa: ASSVGEGAVNTEAF
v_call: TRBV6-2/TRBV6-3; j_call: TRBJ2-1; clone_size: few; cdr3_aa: ASRTGPIYNEQF
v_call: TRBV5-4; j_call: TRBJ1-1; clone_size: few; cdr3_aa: ASSLRGSGAF
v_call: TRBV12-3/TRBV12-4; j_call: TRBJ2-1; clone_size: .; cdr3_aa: ASSLAFGLAGYNEQF
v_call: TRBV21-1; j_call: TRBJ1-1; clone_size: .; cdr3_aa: ASSKAAQDRSNTEAF
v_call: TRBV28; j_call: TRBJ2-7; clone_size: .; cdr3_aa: ASSFDRDEQY
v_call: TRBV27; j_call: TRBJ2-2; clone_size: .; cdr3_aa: ASSFAGVGTGELF
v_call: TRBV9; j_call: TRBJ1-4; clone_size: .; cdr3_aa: ASSVDLNEKLF
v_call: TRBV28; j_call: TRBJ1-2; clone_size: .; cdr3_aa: ASHDLDGTFYGYT
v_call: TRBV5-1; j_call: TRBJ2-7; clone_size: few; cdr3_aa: ASNEVPGPTEQY
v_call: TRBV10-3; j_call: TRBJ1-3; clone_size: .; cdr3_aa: AISSTAVGNTIY
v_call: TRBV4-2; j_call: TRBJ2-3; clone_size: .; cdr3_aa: ASSQDSPARDTQY
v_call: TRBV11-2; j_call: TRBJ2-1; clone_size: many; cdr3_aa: ASSLNVLAINEQF
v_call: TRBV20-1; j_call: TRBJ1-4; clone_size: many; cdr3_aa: SARDGPGEKLF
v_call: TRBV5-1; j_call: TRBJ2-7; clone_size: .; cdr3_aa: ASSLETATSYEQY
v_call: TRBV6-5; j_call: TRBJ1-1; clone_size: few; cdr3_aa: ASSYSSQLNTEAF
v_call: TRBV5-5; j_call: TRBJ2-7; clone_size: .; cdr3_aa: ASSLVTDSLGKY
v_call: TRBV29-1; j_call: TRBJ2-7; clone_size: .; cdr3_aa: SVATNSYEQY
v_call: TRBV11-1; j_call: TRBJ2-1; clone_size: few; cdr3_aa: ASSQLAGGGSYNEQF
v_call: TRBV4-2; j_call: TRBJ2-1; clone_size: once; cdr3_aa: ASSQDRALSYNEQF
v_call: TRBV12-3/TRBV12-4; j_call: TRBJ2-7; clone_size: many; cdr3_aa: ASSEGGTGIEQY
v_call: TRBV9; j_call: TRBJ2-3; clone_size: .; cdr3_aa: ASSVAAGGMRDTQY
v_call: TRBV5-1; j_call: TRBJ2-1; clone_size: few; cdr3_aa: ASSLGAGQFNEQF
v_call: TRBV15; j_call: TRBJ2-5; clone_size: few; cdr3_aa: ATSNQETQY
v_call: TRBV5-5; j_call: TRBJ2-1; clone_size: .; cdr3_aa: ASSLPGQGVDEQF
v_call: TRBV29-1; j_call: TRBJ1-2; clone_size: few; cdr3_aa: SVEDADSGIYT
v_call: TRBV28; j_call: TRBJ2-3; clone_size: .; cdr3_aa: ASTFRLQSDTQY
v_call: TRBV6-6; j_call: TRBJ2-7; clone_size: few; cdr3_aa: ASSQQGQSAY